What follows are 21 T cell receptor beta chains derived from one specimen sequenced in a study of T-cell memory formation after mild COVID-19. TCRdb itself ran the 5' RACE reads through MiXCR, one entry per CDR3 protein. The table records about 290,000 distinct CDR3 sequences, approximately 18% of them present only once. Sequenced material: PBMCs or a T cell subset sorted from them (not recorded which). Receptors originate from a man younger than 35 who had mild COVID-19 (a few samples of this study predate the infection). Cell type and time point are not known.

This clonotype was seen ten or more times. The chain employs TRBV6-2 or TRBV6-3 and TRBJ2-3, with 8 nucleotides matching TRBD1. After removal of 1 base from V and 4 bases from J, the junction contained 7 bases not matched to a gene. CDR1 and CDR2 from the germline V gene are MNHEY and SVGEGT. The length of the CDR3 is 16 residues. DNA for the CDR3: TGTGCCAGCAGTTACTTCCGAGACAGGGGCGCAGATACGCAGTATTTT. Its translation is CASSYFRDRGADTQYF.

V is TRBV5-1 and J is TRBJ1-1; the match to TRBD1 covers 12 bases. This CDR3 has 16 amino acids. With V trimmed by 4 bases and J by 6 bases, 10 bases remained unmatched. Germline V gene lookup returns CDR1 SGHRS and CDR2 YFSETQ. CDR3 DNA: TGCGCCAGCAGCCCCCTCGGGGACAGGGGGCTGCCTGAAGCTTTCTTT. This sequence encodes CASSPLGDRGLPEAFF. Looking up the rest from reference TRBV5-1 and TRBJ1-1 gives the full variable domain: KAGVTQTPRYLIKTRGQQVTLSCSPISGHRSVSWYQQTPGQGLQFLFEYFSETQRNKGNFPGRFSGRQFSNSRSEMNVSTLELGDSALYLCASSPLGDRGLPEAFFGQGTRLTVV.

This chain links TRBV18 with TRBJ2-7, with 8 bases that match TRBD1. J was trimmed by 6 bases and V by 2 bases; bases with no gene match: 6. The CDR3 contains 14 residues. Germline V lookup: CDR1 KGHSH, CDR2 LQKENI. CDR3 nucleotides: TGTGCCAGCTCACCAACCTTTCAGGGGGCCGAGCAGTACGTC. This gives the protein CASSPTFQGAEQYV.

The chain uses TRBV7-9 and TRBJ1-2; 8 nucleotides line up with TRBD1. Trimming at V came to 4 bases and at J to 4 bases, leaving 2 bases not matched to a gene. The CDR3 is 13 amino acids. In germline, CDR1 is SEHNR, CDR2 FQNEAQ (reference sequence). The DNA for the CDR3 is TGTGCCAGCAGCTCGGGACAGGTCTATGGCTACACCTTC. Protein: CASSSGQVYGYTF.

The gene calls are TRBV28 and TRBJ1-5; D perhaps matches TRBD1 (5 bases). The CDR3 totals 16 residues. Per the germline V gene, CDR1 is MDHEN and CDR2 is SYDVKM. Trimming pared 6 bases from V and 3 bases from J, leaving 18 bases between. CDR3 nucleotides: TGTGCCAGCAGCTTGCCGTGGGGGGGGGACAATCAGCCCCAGCATTTT. This gives the protein CASSLPWGGDNQPQHF.

This clonotype has a handful of counts. V is TRBV4-2 and J is TRBJ2-2; TRBD1 agrees at 12 bases. The V and J ends lost 1 base and 3 bases, in that order; junction bases with no gene match: 3. The CDR3 sequence is 17 residues long. CDR1 is LGHNA, CDR2 YNFKEQ, per germline. CDR3 in amino acids: CASSQAGTGGDTGELFF. CDR3 nucleotide sequence: TGTGCCAGCAGCCAAGCAGGGACAGGGGGCGACACCGGGGAGCTGTTTTTT.

In this sample, this clonotype turned up many times. The rearrangement joins TRBV7-9 to TRBJ2-7; D remains ambiguous. This CDR3 contains 15 residues. Per germline, CDR1 SEHNR and CDR2 FQNEAQ (reference sequence). V was clipped by 2 bases and J by 1 base, with 12 bases between them. The CDR3 DNA follows: TGTGCCAGCAGCTTATCCACTTCTCAGTCCTACGAGCAGTACTTC. Its translation: CASSLSTSQSYEQYF.

In its sample, this clonotype was seen a few times. The V call is TRBV11-2, the J call TRBJ1-2; no clear D gene. The CDR3 is 15 amino acids. Germline V gene lookup returns CDR1 SGHAT and CDR2 FQNNGV. With 0 bases removed from V and 0 bases from J, the gap between germline ends came to 8 bases. This CDR3 reads CASSLDPGANYGYTF. DNA of the CDR3: TGTGCCAGCAGCTTAGACCCAGGAGCTAACTATGGCTACACCTTC. The full variable domain, rest sourced from reference TRBV11-2 and TRBJ1-2, is EAGVAQSPRYKIIEKRQSVAFWCNPISGHATLYWYQQILGQGPKLLIQFQNNGVVDDSQLPKDRFSAERLKGVDSTLKIQPAKLEDSAVYLCASSLDPGANYGYTFGSGTRLTVV.

This clonotype was seen at least ten times. The V call is TRBV28, the J call TRBJ1-4; 9 positions match TRBD1. Germline V lookup: CDR1 MDHEN, CDR2 SYDVKM. The CDR3 loop spans 12 amino acids. The junction had 2 bases not matched to a gene; V was cut back by 10 bases and J by 5 bases. CDR3 nucleotides: TGTGCCACACAGGGGGCGAATGAAAAACTGTTTTTT. Its protein is CATQGANEKLFF.

The V gene is TRBV5-1, the J gene TRBJ2-3, with 8 bases fitting TRBD2. This CDR3 comprises 15 residues. V shed 3 bases and J 2 bases; nucleotides not matched to a gene: 5. Germline CDR1 is SGHRS and CDR2 is YFSETQ. CDR3 nucleotide sequence: TGCGCCAGCAGCTCCGGGGGGGGTAACACAGATACGCAGTATTTT. Protein: CASSSGGGNTDTQYF. Supplemented by reference TRBV5-1 and TRBJ2-3, the full variable domain reads KAGVTQTPRYLIKTRGQQVTLSCSPISGHRSVSWYQQTPGQGLQFLFEYFSETQRNKGNFPGRFSGRQFSNSRSEMNVSTLELGDSALYLCASSSGGGNTDTQYFGPGTRLTVL.

This clonotype was seen only a few times. The rearrangement joins TRBV6-2 or TRBV6-3 to TRBJ1-3; D is unclear. V was pared by 5 bases and J by 2 bases, with 16 bases between. This CDR3 is 16 amino acids long. CDR1 MNHEY and CDR2 SVGEGT come from the germline V gene. CDR3 nucleotides: TGTGCCAGCAGTCGACCGGACGTCCTGGCTGGAAACACCATATATTTT. Translating gives CASSRPDVLAGNTIYF.

The gene calls are TRBV5-1 and TRBJ2-5; D gene unclear. The CDR3 is made up of 15 amino acids. Germline loops: CDR1 SGHRS, CDR2 YFSETQ. V was shortened by 4 bases and J by 1 base, with 14 bases between the two germline ends. As DNA, the CDR3 is TGCGCCAGCAGCCGACTCCCGGGCGGCCAAGAGACCCAGTACTTC. Amino acid sequence: CASSRLPGGQETQYF.

The chain links TRBV7-2 to TRBJ2-3, with 10 bases lining up with TRBD2. The CDR3 is 15 residues long. The trim removed 3 bases at V and 7 bases at J, leaving 7 bases unmatched. Germline CDR1 and CDR2: SGHTA and FQGNSA. CDR3 in amino acids: CASSFSGGAGNTQYF. The CDR3, as DNA: TGTGCCAGCAGCTTCAGCGGGGGGGCCGGTAATACGCAGTATTTT. Full variable domain (rest looked up from reference TRBV7-2 and TRBJ2-3): GAGVSQSPSNKVTEKGKDVELRCDPISGHTALYWYRQSLGQGLEFLIYFQGNSAPDKSGLPSDRFSAERTGGSVSTLTIQRTQQEDSAVYLCASSFSGGAGNTQYFGPGTRLTVL.

This clonotype has just a few counts. The chain couples TRBV2 to TRBJ2-5; D unresolved. This CDR3 comprises 13 residues. Germline lookup yields CDR1 SNHLY and CDR2 FYNNEI. V dropped 5 bases and J dropped 0 bases, with 7 bases sitting between them. CDR3 in DNA: TGTGCCAGCAGTTCGGAGAACCAAGAGACCCAGTACTTC. Its protein is CASSSENQETQYF.

The DNA of the CDR3 is TGTGCCAGCAGCCCCCCCTGGGGGACTTCAAACACCGGGGAGCTGTTTTTT. Its protein product is CASSPPWGTSNTGELFF. This rearrangement joins TRBV7-2 to TRBJ2-2; tentative D call: TRBD2 (6 bases). CDR1 and CDR2 from the germline V gene are SGHTA and FQGNSA. V lost 5 bases, J lost 2 bases, and 18 bases lay in between. This CDR3 has 17 amino acids.

The V and J genes are TRBV18 and TRBJ2-1; D call uncertain. V dropped 0 bases and J dropped 6 bases, with 9 bases sitting between them. The CDR3 loop spans 14 amino acids. Germline CDR1 and CDR2: KGHSH and LQKENI. The CDR3 loop is CASSPPPWGNEQFF. CDR3 in DNA: TGTGCCAGCTCACCACCCCCTTGGGGCAATGAGCAGTTCTTC.

The chain employs TRBV7-3 and TRBJ2-2, with unresolved D. The CDR3 has 14 residues. V was cut by 4 bases and J by 0 bases, with 6 bases left in between. Germline V lookup: CDR1 SGHTA, CDR2 FQGTGA. This chain's CDR3 is CASSSNTNTGELFF. As DNA, the CDR3 is TGTGCCAGCAGCTCCAACACGAACACCGGGGAGCTGTTTTTT.

In this sample, this clonotype turned up a few times. The chain joins TRBV9 to TRBJ2-3; weak D call: TRBD1 (5 bases). Germline CDR1 and CDR2: SGDLS and YYNGEE. The length of the CDR3 is 14 residues. The germline V and J ends were trimmed by 0 bases and 0 bases, with 5 bases remaining between them. CDR3 amino acids: CASSVGGSTDTQYF. The CDR3 region has the DNA TGTGCCAGCAGCGTAGGGGGCAGCACAGATACGCAGTATTTT.

This clonotype was found a few times. V is TRBV20-1 and J is TRBJ2-3; 11 positions agree with TRBD2. Germline lookup yields CDR1 DFQATT and CDR2 SNEGSKA (reference sequence). This CDR3 comprises 13 residues. The CDR3 loop reads CSLAGGGTDTQYF. DNA for the CDR3: TGCAGCCTAGCGGGGGGCGGAACAGATACGCAGTATTTT.

This clonotype was seen a handful of times. The chain couples TRBV29-1 to TRBJ1-2; TRBD1 matches at 8 bases. With 6 bases clipped from V and 3 bases from J, the junction kept 6 bases outside the gene matches. The germline V gene has CDR1 SQVTM and CDR2 ANQGSEA. The CDR3 runs 13 residues. Written as DNA, the CDR3 is TGCAGCGTAATGACAGGGGATGACTATGGCTACACCTTC. Protein product: CSVMTGDDYGYTF.

This clonotype was detected a few times. The chain links TRBV3-1 to TRBJ2-2; 9 bases line up with TRBD1. Germline CDR1 LGHDT, CDR2 YNNKEL (reference sequence). This CDR3 region has 16 residues. V gave up 6 bases and J gave up 4 bases; unmatched junction bases: 9. The CDR3 spells CASRHAPQGATGELFF. The CDR3 coding sequence is TGTGCCAGCAGACACGCGCCACAGGGGGCCACCGGGGAGCTGTTTTTT. Complete variable domain (other parts from reference TRBV3-1 and TRBJ2-2): DTAVSQTPKYLVTQMGNDKSIKCEQNLGHDTMYWYKQDSKKFLKIMFSYNNKELIINETVPNRFSPKSPDKAHLNLHINSLELGDSAVYFCASRHAPQGATGELFFGEGSRLTVL.